A single sample is the source of the 5 T cell receptor beta chains below, sequenced in a study of shared clonotypes between healthy human individuals. The data were produced by immunoSEQ multiplex PCR, yet TCRdb's version contains in-frame clones alone and is incomplete. The sample carries more than 1 million clones, 75% to 85% recorded once. Sample: memory CD4+ T cells from PBMCs. Subset here: CD45RA-negative fraction. These receptors were taken from a man between 18 and 35 years old in good health. Some clones in this sample may be carry-over from other donors' samples.

The chain carries TRBV7-9 and TRBJ2-5; D uncertain. This CDR3 is 14 amino acids long. CDR1 is SEHNR, CDR2 FQNEAQ, per germline (reference sequence). Trimming took 4 bases from V and 2 from J, leaving 11 bases between them. CDR3 loop: CASSYSPPQETQYF. The CDR3 nucleotides are TGTGCCAGCAGCTATTCTCCTCCTCAAGAGACCCAGTACTTC.

The chain uses TRBV5-4 and TRBJ2-3; D is uncertain. The V end was cut by 4 bases, the J end by 0 bases, with 6 bases between. The CDR3 runs to 13 residues. Germline loops: CDR1 SGHNT, CDR2 YYREEE (reference sequence). The CDR3 DNA reads as TGTGCCAGCAGCATGGATAGCACAGATACGCAGTATTTT. This sequence encodes CASSMDSTDTQYF.

This rearrangement joins TRBV2 to TRBJ1-2; D is uncertain. CDR1 is SNHLY, CDR2 FYNNEI, per germline. Trimming removed 6 bases at V and 5 bases at J, with 13 bases between. CDR3 size: 13 residues. CDR3 DNA sequence: TGTGCCAGCAGCTACCTTGACTTGTATGGCTACACCTTC. Protein sequence: CASSYLDLYGYTF.

CDR3 coding DNA: TGTGCCAGCAGCGAAGGGACCGTAAACATTCAGTACTTC. Protein sequence: CASSEGTVNIQYF. The chain employs TRBV14 and TRBJ2-4; D is perhaps TRBD1 or TRBD2 (5 bases each). Germline V gives CDR1 SGHDN, CDR2 FVKESK. Trimming pared 5 bases from V and 6 bases from J, leaving 11 bases between. CDR3 size: 13 residues. Looking up the rest from reference TRBV14 and TRBJ2-4 gives the full variable domain: EAGVTQFPSHSVIEKGQTVTLRCDPISGHDNLYWYRRVMGKEIKFLLHFVKESKQDESGMPNNRFLAERTGGTYSTLKVQPAELEDSGVYFCASSEGTVNIQYFGAGTRLSVL.

There are a few counts of this clone. The V and J genes are TRBV2 and TRBJ1-4; no clear D gene. V lost 6 bases and J lost 4, with 12 bases in between. The germline CDR1 and CDR2 sequences are SNHLY and FYNNEI. The CDR3 has 14 amino acids. In DNA, the CDR3 is TGTGCCAGCAGGGAGGGATTTAGTAATGAAAAACTGTTTTTT. Its translation is CASREGFSNEKLFF.